This TCR beta chain was profiled in a study of shared clonotypes between healthy human individuals. The study, taken as a whole, reports: Large depth notwithstanding, sorted-subset sequencing proved incomplete by rarefaction.

CD4+ cell separation produced CD45RA+ naive and CD45RA-negative memory subsets. The run depth of the assay was deep. It was across several immunoSEQ plates that each subset's genomic DNA was evenly split. TCRdb's table, derived via immunoSEQ multiplex PCR, lists solely in-frame clones and lacks some. The repertoire holds about 1.5 million clones, with around 98% as singletons. A note on this clone: The antigen is unknown.

V lost 3 bases and J 3 bases, leaving 13 bases between the germline ends. The germline gives CDR1 SGDLS, CDR2 YYNGEE. This CDR3 is built from 15 residues. The material sequenced was naive CD4+ T cells sorted from blood. Subset here: CD45RA+ positively selected. This sequence joins TRBV9 and TRBJ1-3; D might be TRBD1 (5 bases). This sequence was found in a man aged 25-45 years in good health. Here the CDR3 DNA reads TGTGCCAGCAGCGCCTTGTGGGGGGGTGGAAACACCATATATTTT. It codes for CASSALWGGGNTIYF.